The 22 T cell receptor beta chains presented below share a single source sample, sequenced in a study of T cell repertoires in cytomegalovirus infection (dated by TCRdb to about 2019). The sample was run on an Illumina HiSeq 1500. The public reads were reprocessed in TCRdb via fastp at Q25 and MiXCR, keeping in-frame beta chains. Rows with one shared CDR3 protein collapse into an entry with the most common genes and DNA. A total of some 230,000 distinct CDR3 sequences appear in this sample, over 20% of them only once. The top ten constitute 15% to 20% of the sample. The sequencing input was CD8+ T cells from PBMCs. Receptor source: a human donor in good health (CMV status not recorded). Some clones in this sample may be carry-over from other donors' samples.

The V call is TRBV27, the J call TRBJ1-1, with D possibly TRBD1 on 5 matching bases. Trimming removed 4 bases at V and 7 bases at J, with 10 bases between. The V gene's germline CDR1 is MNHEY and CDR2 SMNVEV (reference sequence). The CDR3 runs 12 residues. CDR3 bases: TGTGCCAGCAGTTACGGGACGGGTGAAGCTTTCTTT. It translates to CASSYGTGEAFF.

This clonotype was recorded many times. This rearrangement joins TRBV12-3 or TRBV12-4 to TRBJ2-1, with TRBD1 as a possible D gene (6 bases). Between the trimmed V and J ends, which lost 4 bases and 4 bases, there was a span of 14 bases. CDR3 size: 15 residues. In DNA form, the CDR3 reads TGTGCCAGCAGTTCCCTCGGACAGTCGTACAATGAGCAGTTCTTC. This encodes CASSSLGQSYNEQFF.

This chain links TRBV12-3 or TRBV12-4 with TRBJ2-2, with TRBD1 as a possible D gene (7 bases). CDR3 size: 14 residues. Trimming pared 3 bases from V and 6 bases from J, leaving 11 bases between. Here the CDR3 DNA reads TGTGCCAGCAGTTTCCCAGGGGGGTCCGGGGAGCTGTTTTTT. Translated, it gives CASSFPGGSGELFF.

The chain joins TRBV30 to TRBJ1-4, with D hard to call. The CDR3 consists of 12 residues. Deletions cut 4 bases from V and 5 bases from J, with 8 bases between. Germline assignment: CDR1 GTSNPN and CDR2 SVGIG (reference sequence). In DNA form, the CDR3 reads TGTGCCTGGAATGCGGAAAATGAAAAACTGTTTTTT. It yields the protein CAWNAENEKLFF.

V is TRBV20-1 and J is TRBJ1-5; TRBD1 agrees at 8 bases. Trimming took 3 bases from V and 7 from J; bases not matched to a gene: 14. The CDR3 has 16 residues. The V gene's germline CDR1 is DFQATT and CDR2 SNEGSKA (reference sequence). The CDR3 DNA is TGCAGTGCTAGCGCCATGGACAGGGTTACTTGGCAGCCCCAGCATTTT. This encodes CSASAMDRVTWQPQHF.

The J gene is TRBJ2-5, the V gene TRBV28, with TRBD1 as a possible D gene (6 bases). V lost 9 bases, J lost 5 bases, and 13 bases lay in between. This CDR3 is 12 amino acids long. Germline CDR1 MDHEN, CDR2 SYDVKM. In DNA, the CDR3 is TGTGCCAGTTGGGGGCCTACGGAGACCCAGTACTTC. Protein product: CASWGPTETQYF.

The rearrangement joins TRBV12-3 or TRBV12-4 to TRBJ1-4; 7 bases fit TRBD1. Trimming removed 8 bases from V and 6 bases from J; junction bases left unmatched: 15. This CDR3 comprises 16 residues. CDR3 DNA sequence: TGTGCCAGCCGAGAATGGGACAGCCTATACCATGAAAAACTGTTTTTT. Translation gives CASREWDSLYHEKLFF.

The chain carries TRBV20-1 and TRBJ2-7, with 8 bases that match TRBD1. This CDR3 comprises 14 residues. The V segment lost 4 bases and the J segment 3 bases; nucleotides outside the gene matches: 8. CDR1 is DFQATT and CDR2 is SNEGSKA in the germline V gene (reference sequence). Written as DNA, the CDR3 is TGCAGTGCTATGGACAGGGCTTTTGGCTACGAGCAGTACTTC. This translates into CSAMDRAFGYEQYF.

CDR3 nucleotide sequence: TGTGCCAGTAGTATAGGACAGGGCAGCTCCTACGAGCAGTACTTC. This gives the protein CASSIGQGSSYEQYF. V is TRBV19 and J is TRBJ2-7; 7 nucleotides line up with TRBD1. Per the germline V gene, CDR1 is LNHDA and CDR2 is SQIVND (reference sequence). Trimming cost V 1 base and J 0 bases; bases outside gene matches: 3. The CDR3 runs 15 residues.

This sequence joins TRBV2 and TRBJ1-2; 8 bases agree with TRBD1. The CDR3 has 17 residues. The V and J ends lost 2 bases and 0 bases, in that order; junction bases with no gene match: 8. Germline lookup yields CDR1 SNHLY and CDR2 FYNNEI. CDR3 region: CASSEPQGETPNYGYTF. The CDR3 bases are TGTGCCAGCAGTGAACCACAGGGGGAAACCCCTAACTATGGCTACACCTTC.

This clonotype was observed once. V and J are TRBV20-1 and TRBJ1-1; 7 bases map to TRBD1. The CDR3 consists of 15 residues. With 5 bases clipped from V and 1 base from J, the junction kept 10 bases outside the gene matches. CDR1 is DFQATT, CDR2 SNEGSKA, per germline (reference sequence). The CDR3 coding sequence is TGCAGTGCTCCGGACAGGTTAGGTGCGAACACTGAAGCTTTCTTT. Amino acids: CSAPDRLGANTEAFF.

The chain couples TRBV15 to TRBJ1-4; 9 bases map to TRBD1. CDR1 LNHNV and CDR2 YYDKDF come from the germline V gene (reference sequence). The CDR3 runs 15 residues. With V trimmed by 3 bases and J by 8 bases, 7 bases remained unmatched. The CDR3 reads CATSSTGGDFEKLFF. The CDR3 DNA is TGTGCCACCAGCAGTACAGGGGGCGATTTCGAAAAACTGTTTTTT. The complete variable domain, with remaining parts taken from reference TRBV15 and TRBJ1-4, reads DAMVIQNPRYQVTQFGKPVTLSCSQTLNHNVMYWYQQKSSQAPKLLFHYYDKDFNNEADTPDNFQSRRPNTSFCFLDIRSPGLGDTAMYLCATSSTGGDFEKLFFGSGTQLSVL.

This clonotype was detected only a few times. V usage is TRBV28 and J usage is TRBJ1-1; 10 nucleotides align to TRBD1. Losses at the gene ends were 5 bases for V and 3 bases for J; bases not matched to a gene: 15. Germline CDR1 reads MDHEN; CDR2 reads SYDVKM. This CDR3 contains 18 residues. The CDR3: CASSNPRDRGRMDTEAFF. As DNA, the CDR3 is TGTGCCAGCAGTAACCCCCGGGACAGGGGAAGGATGGACACTGAAGCTTTCTTT. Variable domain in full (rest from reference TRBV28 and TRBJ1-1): DVKVTQSSRYLVKRTGEKVFLECVQDMDHENMFWYRQDPGLGLRLIYFSYDVKMKEKGDIPEGYSVSREKKERFSLILESASTNQTSMYLCASSNPRDRGRMDTEAFFGQGTRLTVV.

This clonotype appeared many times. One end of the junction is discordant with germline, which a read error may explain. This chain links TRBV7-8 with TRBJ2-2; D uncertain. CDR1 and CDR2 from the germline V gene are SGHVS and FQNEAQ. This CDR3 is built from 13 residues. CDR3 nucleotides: TGTGCCAGCAGCTTAGCGGAGACCGCGGAGCTGTTTTTT. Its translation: CASSLAETAELFF.

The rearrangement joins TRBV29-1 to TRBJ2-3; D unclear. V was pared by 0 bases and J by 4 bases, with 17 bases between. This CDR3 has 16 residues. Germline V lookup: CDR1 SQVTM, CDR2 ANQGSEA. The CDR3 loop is CSVEDPTAPDADTQYF. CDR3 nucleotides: TGCAGCGTTGAAGATCCCACTGCCCCAGACGCAGATACGCAGTATTTT.

CDR3 in amino acids: CSARDGNPRTEAFF. CDR3 nucleotides: TGCAGTGCTAGAGATGGTAACCCAAGGACTGAAGCTTTCTTT. The chain carries TRBV20-1 and TRBJ1-1; D unresolved. The V gene's germline CDR1 is DFQATT and CDR2 SNEGSKA (reference sequence). Trimming removed 0 bases at V and 5 bases at J, with 13 bases between. This CDR3 comprises 14 residues.

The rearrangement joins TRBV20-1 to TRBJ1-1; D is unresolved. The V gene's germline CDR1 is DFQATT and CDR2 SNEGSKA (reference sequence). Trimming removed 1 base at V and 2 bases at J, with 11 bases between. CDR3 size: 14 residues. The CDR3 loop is CSARGIQTNTEAFF. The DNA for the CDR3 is TGCAGTGCTAGAGGAATACAGACTAACACTGAAGCTTTCTTT.

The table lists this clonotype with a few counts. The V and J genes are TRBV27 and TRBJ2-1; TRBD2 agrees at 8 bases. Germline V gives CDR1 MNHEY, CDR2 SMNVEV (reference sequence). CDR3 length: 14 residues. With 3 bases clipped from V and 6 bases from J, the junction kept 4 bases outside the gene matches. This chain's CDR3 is CASSFSGTGNEQFF. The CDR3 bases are TGTGCCAGCAGTTTTAGCGGGACCGGCAATGAGCAGTTCTTC.

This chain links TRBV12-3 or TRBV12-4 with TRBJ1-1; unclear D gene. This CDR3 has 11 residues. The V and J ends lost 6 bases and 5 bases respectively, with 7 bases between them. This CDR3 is CASSQLTEAFF. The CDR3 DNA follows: TGTGCCAGCAGCCAACTTACTGAAGCTTTCTTT.

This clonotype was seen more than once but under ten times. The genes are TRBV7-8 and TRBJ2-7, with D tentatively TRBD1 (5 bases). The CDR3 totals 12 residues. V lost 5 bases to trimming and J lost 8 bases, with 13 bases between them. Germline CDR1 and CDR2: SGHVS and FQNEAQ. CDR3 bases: TGTGCCAGCAGCCCCGAAGGGGCACAGCAGTACTTC. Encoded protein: CASSPEGAQQYF.

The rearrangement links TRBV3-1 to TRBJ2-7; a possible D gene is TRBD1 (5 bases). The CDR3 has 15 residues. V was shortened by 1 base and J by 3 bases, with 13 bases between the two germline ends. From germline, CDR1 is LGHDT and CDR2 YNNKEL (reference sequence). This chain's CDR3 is CASSQVNRMDYEQYF. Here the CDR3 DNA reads TGTGCCAGCAGCCAAGTGAACAGGATGGACTACGAGCAGTACTTC.

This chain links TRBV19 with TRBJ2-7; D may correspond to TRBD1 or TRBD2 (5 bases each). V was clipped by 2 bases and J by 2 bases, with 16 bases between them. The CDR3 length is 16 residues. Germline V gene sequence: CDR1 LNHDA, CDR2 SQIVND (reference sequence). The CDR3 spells CASSIRGGRETYEQYF. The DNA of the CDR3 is TGTGCCAGTAGTATAAGAGGAGGCAGGGAAACCTACGAGCAGTACTTC.